This T cell receptor beta chain was captured in a study of OX40 agonist ivuxolimab in advanced cancers. Background on the study: With a range of roughly 20 to 79, age averaged roughly 60 years, and around 80% were male. Overall study findings and caveats: CD4+ and CD8+ blood T cells expanded clonally by week 6 at 0.1 to 3.0 mg/kg.

J was trimmed by 4 bases and V by 4 bases; bases with no gene match: 12. The CDR3 contains 18 residues. Germline lookup yields CDR1 SGHRS and CDR2 YFSETQ. About this clone itself: The antigen remains unidentified.

Blood got drawn at baseline, again on cycle 4 day 1, and then on cycle 7 day 1. TCRdb keeps only in-frame clones here, not all; method: immunoSEQ multiplex PCR. The table includes around 69,000 clones, 70% to 90% detected once. The clonotype comes from an adult with an advanced solid tumor such as melanoma, head and neck, liver or kidney cancer. The sample was CD4+ or CD8+ T cells sorted from blood, taken in a trial of the OX40 agonist ivuxolimab. The chain recombines TRBV5-1 with TRBJ2-5, with 14 nucleotides matching TRBD2. CDR3 amino acids: CASSTTGLAGAWGETQYF. The CDR3 region has the DNA TGCGCCAGCAGCACCACGGGACTAGCGGGAGCTTGGGGAGAGACCCAGTACTTC.